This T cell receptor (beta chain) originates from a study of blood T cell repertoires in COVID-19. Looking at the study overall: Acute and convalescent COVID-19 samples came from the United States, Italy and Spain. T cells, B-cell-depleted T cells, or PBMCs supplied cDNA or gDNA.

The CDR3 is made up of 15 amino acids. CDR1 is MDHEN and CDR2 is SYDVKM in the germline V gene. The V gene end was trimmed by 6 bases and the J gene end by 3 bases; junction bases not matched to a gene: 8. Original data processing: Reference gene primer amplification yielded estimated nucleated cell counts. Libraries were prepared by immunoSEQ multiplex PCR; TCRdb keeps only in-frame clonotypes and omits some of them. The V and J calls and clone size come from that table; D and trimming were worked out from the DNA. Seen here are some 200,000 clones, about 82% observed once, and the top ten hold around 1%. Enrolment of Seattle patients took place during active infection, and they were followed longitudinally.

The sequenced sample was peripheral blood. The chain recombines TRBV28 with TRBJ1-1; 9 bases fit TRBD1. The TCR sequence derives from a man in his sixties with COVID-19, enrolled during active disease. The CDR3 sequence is CASRIMTGGHTEAFF. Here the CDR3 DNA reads TGTGCCAGCAGAATCATGACAGGGGGACACACTGAAGCTTTCTTT.